Below, 19 T cell receptor beta chains from the same sample are listed, as sequenced in a study of T cell clonotyping in hematopoietic cell transplantation. Assay used: immunoSEQ multiplex PCR; TCRdb lists only in-frame clones, some missing. This sample has about 6,200 clones; about three quarters occur once, and the top ten carry 30% to 35%. This material consisted of PBMCs, taken 100 days after allogeneic stem cell transplant. The receptors were gathered from a female patient in her 30s who had an allogeneic stem cell transplant, so the T cells may come from the graft donor. Some clones in this sample may be carry-over from other donors' samples.

This chain joins TRBV28 and TRBJ1-2, with 7 bases matching TRBD1. Trimming cost V 4 bases and J 4 bases; bases outside gene matches: 15. The CDR3 covers 17 residues. CDR1 and CDR2 from the germline V gene are MDHEN and SYDVKM. The CDR3 DNA is TGTGCCAGCAGTTCCCACGCGGCGGGACAGCAGTTCTATGGCTACACCTTC. It encodes CASSSHAAGQQFYGYTF.

The V call is TRBV7-2, the J call TRBJ1-2, with TRBD1 matching 10 bases. The CDR3 sequence is 17 residues long. V shed 5 bases, J shed 6 bases, and the junction held 15 bases outside the gene matches. Germline CDR1 and CDR2: SGHTA and FQGNSA. In DNA form, the CDR3 reads TGTGCCAGCAGCCCCCGGAGTCCGGGGACAGGGGTAAATGGCTACACCTTC. The encoded protein is CASSPRSPGTGVNGYTF.

The chain employs TRBV30 and TRBJ1-6, with D uncertain. This CDR3 is 13 amino acids long. The germline gives CDR1 GTSNPN, CDR2 SVGIG (reference sequence). The germline V and J ends were trimmed by 4 bases and 7 bases, with 11 bases remaining between them. CDR3 protein: CAWNNKGNSPLHF. The CDR3 nucleotides are TGTGCCTGGAATAACAAAGGGAATTCACCCCTCCACTTT.

V usage is TRBV9 and J usage is TRBJ1-5, with 7 positions matching TRBD1. The trim removed 3 bases at V and 4 bases at J, leaving 7 bases unmatched. The CDR3 is 15 residues long. The germline CDR1 and CDR2 sequences are SGDLS and YYNGEE. The CDR3 DNA follows: TGTGCCAGCAGCGCCTACGGGACAGCGAATCAGCCCCAGCATTTT. Translation: CASSAYGTANQPQHF.

V and J are TRBV6-4 and TRBJ2-1; possible D gene TRBD1, 5 bases. The germline V gene has CDR1 MRHNA and CDR2 SNTAGT. This CDR3 has 12 amino acids. V was clipped by 4 bases and J by 5 bases, with 6 bases between them. The DNA for the CDR3 is TGTGCCAGCAGTGCAGGGCACAATGAGCAGTTCTTC. This codes for CASSAGHNEQFF.

The V and J genes are TRBV6-4 and TRBJ1-1; D is unclear. The CDR3 is 13 amino acids. V was pared by 3 bases and J by 3 bases, with 8 bases between. Germline-derived CDR1 and CDR2 are MRHNA and SNTAGT. The CDR3 reads CASSETGYTEAFF. CDR3 nucleotide sequence: TGTGCCAGCAGTGAAACCGGGTACACTGAAGCTTTCTTT.

V and J are TRBV5-1 and TRBJ1-2; 9 nucleotides line up with TRBD1. The CDR3 has 14 residues. With V trimmed by 0 bases and J by 8 bases, 5 bases remained unmatched. Germline V gives CDR1 SGHRS, CDR2 YFSETQ. The CDR3 region has the DNA TGCGCCAGCAGCTTGGATACAGGGGGCGGCGGCTACACCTTC. Protein: CASSLDTGGGGYTF.

The chain combines TRBV6-4 with TRBJ2-3, with 11 positions matching TRBD2. Per the germline V gene, CDR1 is MRHNA and CDR2 is SNTAGT. The CDR3 is 16 amino acids. With V trimmed by 0 bases and J by 2 bases, 1 base remained unmatched. This chain's CDR3 is CASSDSSGGATDTQYF. The CDR3 DNA follows: TGTGCCAGCAGTGACTCTAGCGGGGGGGCCACAGATACGCAGTATTTT.

The chain combines TRBV9 with TRBJ1-3; TRBD1 matches 10 bases. The J segment lost 9 bases and the V segment lost 4 bases, leaving 13 bases of the junction unmatched. The length of the CDR3 is 16 residues. The germline gives CDR1 SGDLS, CDR2 YYNGEE. The CDR3 bases are TGTGCCAGCAGCCACCAATCCGGGACAGGGGATTTCACCATATATTTT. Translating gives CASSHQSGTGDFTIYF.

The chain carries TRBV7-8 and TRBJ2-2; weak D call: TRBD2 (7 bases). V was cut by 5 bases and J by 3 bases, with 16 bases left in between. Germline V gives CDR1 SGHVS, CDR2 FQNEAQ. The CDR3 spans 16 residues. Here the CDR3 reads CASSPRGGGDTGELFF. The CDR3, as DNA: TGTGCCAGCAGCCCCCGTGGGGGGGGCGACACCGGGGAGCTGTTTTTT.

This rearrangement joins TRBV9 to TRBJ1-2, with a tentative D call TRBD1 (5 bases). V was clipped by 1 base and J by 2 bases, with 21 bases between them. Germline CDR1 and CDR2: SGDLS and YYNGEE. The CDR3 spans 18 residues. The CDR3 loop reads CASSVYGTDPKFNYGYTF. DNA of the CDR3: TGTGCCAGCAGCGTATATGGGACGGATCCCAAATTCAACTATGGCTACACCTTC.

This chain uses TRBV19 with TRBJ2-1; no clear D. V lost 3 bases to trimming and J lost 10 bases, with 13 bases between them. The CDR3 is 13 amino acids. Germline CDR1 LNHDA, CDR2 SQIVND (reference sequence). The CDR3, as DNA: TGTGCCAGTAGTATGGGGATGTTCCGGGAGCAGTTCTTC. Translating it yields CASSMGMFREQFF. Supplemented by reference TRBV19 and TRBJ2-1, the full variable domain reads DGGITQSPKYLFRKEGQNVTLSCEQNLNHDAMYWYRQDPGQGLRLIYYSQIVNDFQKGDIAEGYSVSREKKESFPLTVTSAQKNPTAFYLCASSMGMFREQFFGPGTRLTVL.

This sequence joins TRBV19 and TRBJ2-7; D may correspond to TRBD1 or TRBD2 (6 bases each). The germline gives CDR1 LNHDA, CDR2 SQIVND (reference sequence). The ends were cut back, 5 bases at V and 8 bases at J, with 16 bases in the middle. CDR3 length equals 13 residues. The CDR3 sequence: CASSEGGPTQQYF. CDR3 nucleotides: TGTGCCAGTAGTGAGGGGGGACCGACTCAGCAGTACTTC.

This chain links TRBV19 with TRBJ1-2, with a possible D match to TRBD1 (5 bases). Trimming took 0 bases from V and 7 from J, leaving 15 bases between them. Germline CDR1 is LNHDA and CDR2 is SQIVND (reference sequence). The CDR3 loop spans 15 amino acids. DNA of the CDR3: TGTGCCAGTAGTATAGAGACTAGGGGAGGAAGTGGCTACACCTTC. It translates to CASSIETRGGSGYTF.

The rearrangement joins TRBV4-1 to TRBJ2-1, with 7 nucleotides matching TRBD2. The CDR3 runs to 16 residues. V lost 0 bases to trimming and J lost 6 bases; unmatched junction nucleotides: 8. Germline CDR1 reads MGHRA; CDR2 reads YSYEKL. The CDR3 spells CASSQDPGLPLNEQFF. The DNA of the CDR3 is TGCGCCAGCAGCCAAGACCCGGGACTACCTCTCAATGAGCAGTTCTTC.

This chain connects TRBV30 to TRBJ1-1; possibly TRBD1 for D (5 bases). Trimming cost V 4 bases and J 5 bases, with 23 bases left between them. The CDR3 runs 16 residues. The V gene's germline CDR1 is GTSNPN and CDR2 SVGIG (reference sequence). The CDR3 nucleotides read TGTGCCTGGATGTGGGGTAGGAGTGACAGTCGGACTGAAGCTTTCTTT. This encodes CAWMWGRSDSRTEAFF.

The gene calls are TRBV6-1 and TRBJ1-3; D unresolved. This CDR3 is built from 14 residues. Trimming removed 4 bases from V and 0 bases from J, with 7 bases in between. Germline-derived CDR1 and CDR2 are MNHNS and SASEGT. The CDR3 DNA is TGTGCCAGCAGTGGACCAAACTCTGGAAACACCATATATTTT. This gives the protein CASSGPNSGNTIYF.

This chain joins TRBV5-8 and TRBJ1-1; D gene ambiguous. The germline V gene encodes CDR1 SGHTS and CDR2 YDEGEE. This CDR3 is 14 amino acids long. Trimming left V 4 bases short and J 7 bases short, with 17 bases between. The CDR3 DNA is TGTGCCAGCAGCGACTTGAGAGGGAAAGTTGAAGCTTTCTTT. As protein: CASSDLRGKVEAFF.

The rearrangement joins TRBV7-2 to TRBJ2-6; D may be TRBD2 (7 bases). The CDR3 loop spans 17 amino acids. The germline V gene encodes CDR1 SGHTA and CDR2 FQGNSA. The V end was cut by 1 base, the J end by 3 bases, with 13 bases between. The CDR3, as DNA: TGTGCCAGCAGCTTAGTTGCGGGGGCGGGTGGGGCCAACGTCCTGACTTTC. Translating gives CASSLVAGAGGANVLTF. Full variable domain (rest looked up from reference TRBV7-2 and TRBJ2-6): GAGVSQSPSNKVTEKGKDVELRCDPISGHTALYWYRQSLGQGLEFLIYFQGNSAPDKSGLPSDRFSAERTGGSVSTLTIQRTQQEDSAVYLCASSLVAGAGGANVLTFGAGSRLTVL.